This paragraph covers one TCR beta chain sequence. Its antigen target is currently unknown. Nothing much larger sits one base from this clone, and base qualities are not available. This specimen's time point label, per the study, means: cells obtained before transplantation from donor or recipient. CD3+CD4+ and CD3+CD8+ populations were FACS-sorted from unstimulated pre-transplant donor and recipient cells taken from spleen or lymph nodes. The library relied on the immunoSEQ multiplex PCR assay. For most patients, genomic DNA was isolated using the Qiagen DNeasy Blood and Tissue Kit and was shipped frozen to Adaptive Biotechnologies for TCR sequencing. High-throughput TCR-beta CDR3 sequencing of genomic DNA from most patients was performed by Adaptive Biotechnologies. In the authors' own workflow: TCR sequencing data for 15 to 20 patients were retrieved from Adaptive's ImmunoSEQ software; three other patients were processed with MiXCR and VDJtools. To correct CD4 versus CD8 sorting errors, sequences present in both subsets at a frequency ratio below 5:1 were removed. CDR3 nucleotide sequences shared by donor and recipient were removed because the origin of these sequences could not be assigned. To count as alloreactive, a clone needed at least 2-fold expansion over unstimulated cells and a minimum CFSE-low frequency of 0.002% (template counts) or 0.001% (read counts). Mappable clones were those detected in sequenced pre-transplant spleen, lymph node, or MLR CFSE-low populations of the donor or recipient. The cumulative frequency of alloreactive clones was calculated as a percentage of all sequences, weighted by copy number. TCRdb took over this immuneACCESS table, retaining in-frame rearrangements with V and J assigned. Such tables are incomplete; in checked studies, under half of the missing clones stem from an unresolved V gene, and the remainder is unexplained. The V and J calls and clone size come from that table; D and trimming were worked out from the DNA. Counted in this sample were tens of thousands of clones; approximately 92% of them appeared once. The biggest ten clones account for around 0.49% of the sample.

The data were taken from a study of graft-versus-host responses after intestinal transplantation (dated by TCRdb to the early 2020s). Broadly, across the study: Recipients received multivisceral, liver-intestinal, or isolated intestinal transplants. Every recipient was given anti-thymocyte globulin induction, then maintenance tacrolimus and steroids for 2 to 3 years. After intestinal transplantation, graft-versus-host and host-versus-graft alloreactive T cell clones were followed in the graft, circulation and bone marrow using bulk TCR-beta CDR3 sequencing. To identify alloreactive clones, pre-transplant mixed lymphocyte reaction products were sequenced and compared with unstimulated pre-transplant donor and recipient T cells. A cohort of about 26 intestinal transplant recipients, including one retransplant, was enrolled, and a few patients lacking pretransplant specimens were excluded. Donor T cell macrochimerism was defined as a peak of at least 4% donor T cells among recipient peripheral blood mononuclear cells. Samples from a few later patients were sequenced in-house on an Illumina MiSeq with MiXCR processing rather than by the commercial service. The paper as a whole reports these results and caveats: The conclusions were limited by the relatively low number and heterogeneity of the intestinal transplant patients. Early after transplant, declines in HvG clones were associated with peak levels of circulating GvH clones. Patients with donor T cell macrochimerism had high GvH to HvG T cell clonal ratios in their allografts. GvH clones were found in recipient bone marrow, and some of the GvH clones appeared earlier in ileal mucosa or blood, which is consistent with an intestinal mucosal origin.

This receptor was taken from a human donor who received an intestinal transplant. The starting material was unstimulated CD8+ T cells sorted from spleen or lymph node cells, obtained before intestinal transplant.

The CDR3 is CASSFTLRLAGKQYF. The bases are TGTGCCAGCAGCTTCACCCTCCGACTAGCGGGAAAGCAGTATTTT. The chain is encoded by TRBV11-2 joined to TRBJ2-3; 11 central bases correspond to TRBD2. V trim: 3 bases; J trim: 11 bases; unmatched bases: 10. There are 15 amino acids in the CDR3, from cysteine to phenylalanine inclusive. The CDR3 DNA has 45 bases and is translated from base 1. From the germline V gene, CDR1 is SGHAT and CDR2 is FQNNGV.